These 9 T cell receptor beta chains were sequenced from one sample in a study of sequential checkpoint blockade in melanoma. Only in-frame clones appear in the TCRdb table, and some are missing; sequencing was by immunoSEQ multiplex PCR. The sample has under 40,000 clones; over 75% are singletons. The treatment was: randomized to nivolumab then ipilimumab (arm A) or the reverse (arm B). The sample was CD8+ T cells sorted from blood (inferred from file names), taken from a patient given nivolumab and ipilimumab in sequence. The receptors shown here come from a human donor with melanoma.

J is TRBJ2-1 and V is TRBV15; 10 nucleotides match TRBD2. Per germline, CDR1 LNHNV and CDR2 YYDKDF (reference sequence). Losses at the gene ends were 4 bases for V and 3 bases for J; bases not matched to a gene: 3. CDR3 size: 15 residues. The CDR3 DNA is TGTGCCACCAGCATCCTAGCGGGAGTCTACAATGAGCAGTTCTTC. It is translated as CATSILAGVYNEQFF.

This chain connects TRBV9 to TRBJ1-1; D remains unclear. The CDR3 has 15 residues. The V end was cut by 3 bases, the J end by 0 bases, with 12 bases between. Per the germline V gene, CDR1 is SGDLS and CDR2 is YYNGEE. DNA for the CDR3: TGTGCCAGCAGCGGGAGGGAGTTGCTGAACACTGAAGCTTTCTTT. Translation: CASSGRELLNTEAFF.

This chain joins TRBV6-5 and TRBJ1-5, with D unclear. CDR1 is MNHEY and CDR2 is SVGAGI in the germline V gene. V was cut by 2 bases and J by 6 bases, with 8 bases left in between. This CDR3 spans 13 amino acids. The DNA of the CDR3 is TGTGCCAGCAGTTACGGGAGGGCTCAGCCCCAGCATTTT. Amino acids: CASSYGRAQPQHF.

The sample holds a few counts of this clone. The rearrangement links TRBV7-9 to TRBJ1-3; D uncertain. The V and J ends lost 1 base and 4 bases respectively, with 14 bases between them. The CDR3 is 16 amino acids. CDR1 is SEHNR, CDR2 FQNEAQ, per germline (reference sequence). The DNA for the CDR3 is TGTGCCAGCAGCTTAGTTCTAGGTGTGAGGGGAAACACCATATATTTT. Protein product: CASSLVLGVRGNTIYF.

The genes are TRBV10-2 and TRBJ1-1, with D unresolved. Trimming removed 2 bases at V and 8 bases at J, with 18 bases between. From germline, CDR1 is WSHSY and CDR2 SAAADI. This CDR3 is built from 15 residues. CDR3: CASSEPQRALPEAFF. For the CDR3, the DNA is TGCGCCAGCAGTGAGCCCCAGCGGGCCCTGCCGGAAGCTTTCTTT.

The chain joins TRBV27 to TRBJ1-5; possibly TRBD1 for D (5 bases). Germline CDR1 is MNHEY and CDR2 is SMNVEV (reference sequence). Deletions cut 3 bases from V and 5 bases from J, with 17 bases between. The CDR3 extends over 16 amino acids. CDR3 DNA: TGTGCCAGCAGTTTTTCCGGCCTCTCCAGGGATCAGCCCCAGCATTTT. This encodes CASSFSGLSRDQPQHF.

This clone was seen a single time. V usage is TRBV4-2 and J usage is TRBJ2-1; D is possibly TRBD1 (6 bases). The CDR3 sequence is 16 residues long. Per the germline V gene, CDR1 is LGHNA and CDR2 is YNFKEQ. Trimming shortened V by 3 bases and J by 0 bases, and 12 bases separated the two germline ends. The CDR3 sequence is CASSQGAPSSYNEQFF. In DNA form, the CDR3 reads TGTGCCAGCAGCCAGGGGGCGCCAAGCTCCTACAATGAGCAGTTCTTC.

This clone turned up a few times. The J gene is TRBJ2-7, the V gene TRBV14, with 10 bases aligning to TRBD2. Germline lookup yields CDR1 SGHDN and CDR2 FVKESK. The CDR3 is 16 amino acids. J lost 4 bases, V lost 1 base, and 7 bases had no gene match. CDR3 loop: CASSQGWASGSYEQYF. For the CDR3, the DNA is TGTGCCAGCAGCCAAGGATGGGCTAGCGGGAGTTACGAGCAGTACTTC.

This clone was found a few times. The chain employs TRBV6-5 and TRBJ2-3; possibly TRBD2 for D (6 bases). Trimming shortened V by 2 bases and J by 2 bases, and 11 bases separated the two germline ends. The CDR3 covers 15 residues. The germline V gene encodes CDR1 MNHEY and CDR2 SVGAGI. The CDR3 DNA reads as TGTGCCAGCAGTTACAGAGTAGCGGCCACAGATACGCAGTATTTT. This encodes CASSYRVAATDTQYF.